The clone carrying this T cell receptor (beta chain) was counted between two and nine times. The data were taken from a study of T cell repertoires in cytomegalovirus infection. In the study overall: Indications came from public TCR beta signatures; they pointed to CMV infection and to a matching HLA type.

Germline assignment: CDR1 SGHTA and CDR2 FQGTGA. The CDR3 has 15 amino acids. V gave up 1 base and J gave up 7 bases; unmatched junction bases: 7. TCRdb fed the reads into MiXCR, producing one record per CDR3 protein. The profile shows 150,000 to 200,000 distinct CDR3 sequences, about an eighth of them singletons. The sequence was collected from a human donor in good health (CMV status not recorded). Some clones in this sample may be carry-over from other donors' samples. The rearrangement links TRBV7-3 to TRBJ1-1; 9 bases are a match to TRBD1. The sample was PBMCs. The chain's CDR3 is CASSLSPDRGHEAFF. CDR3 in DNA: TGTGCCAGCAGCTTAAGCCCGGACAGGGGACATGAAGCTTTCTTT.